The 17 T cell receptor beta chains in this list originate from one sample, sequenced in a study of blood T cell repertoires in COVID-19. The repertoire was sequenced with immunoSEQ multiplex PCR; TCRdb's copy has only in-frame clones and lacks some. The table shows about 110,000 clones, with approximately 87% occurring only once. Sequences were obtained from peripheral blood. These receptors were obtained from a woman between 50 and 59 years old with acute or convalescent COVID-19.

CDR3 DNA sequence: TGTGCCTGGAGTTCTGGGGACTCCTCTGGAAACACCATATATTTT. Protein sequence: CAWSSGDSSGNTIYF. V gene TRBV30 combines with J gene TRBJ1-3; TRBD1 is a possible D gene (5 bases). Between the trimmed V and J ends, which lost 2 bases and 0 bases, there was a span of 11 bases. The length of the CDR3 is 15 residues. Germline V gene lookup returns CDR1 GTSNPN and CDR2 SVGIG (reference sequence). The full variable domain, completed using reference TRBV30 and TRBJ1-3, is SQTIHQWPATLVQPVGSPLSLECTVEGTSNPNLYWYRQAAGRGLQLLFYSVGIGQISSEVPQNLSASRPQDRQFILSSKKLLLSDSGFYLCAWSSGDSSGNTIYFGEGSWLTVV.

This chain joins TRBV5-1 and TRBJ1-3, with D unresolved. The CDR3 length is 18 residues. V gave up 4 bases and J gave up 0 bases, with 20 bases separating them. Per germline, CDR1 SGHRS and CDR2 YFSETQ. CDR3 sequence reads: CASSPAEGALISGNTIYF. The CDR3 nucleotides read TGCGCCAGCAGCCCGGCGGAGGGTGCCCTTATCTCTGGAAACACCATATATTTT.

The rearrangement links TRBV6-4 to TRBJ1-6; D ambiguous. CDR1 and CDR2 from the germline V gene are MRHNA and SNTAGT. CDR3 size: 15 residues. V lost 6 bases, J lost 9 bases, and 18 bases lay in between. CDR3 residues: CASSPQAGSGSPLHF. For the CDR3, the DNA is TGTGCCAGCAGCCCCCAGGCTGGGTCAGGTTCACCCCTCCACTTT.

The chain couples TRBV5-1 to TRBJ2-7; TRBD1 agrees at 8 bases. V shed 4 bases and J 5 bases; nucleotides not matched to a gene: 8. The CDR3 contains 14 residues. Germline V lookup: CDR1 SGHRS, CDR2 YFSETQ. The CDR3 here is CASSPGQGMDEQYF. CDR3 nucleotides: TGCGCCAGCAGCCCCGGACAGGGAATGGACGAGCAGTACTTC.

V gene TRBV10-3 combines with J gene TRBJ1-3, with D unresolved. This CDR3 has 16 amino acids. From germline, CDR1 is ENHRY and CDR2 SYGVKD. The V end was cut by 6 bases, the J end by 0 bases, with 15 bases between. The CDR3 sequence is CAISELGLRSGNTIYF. The CDR3 nucleotides are TGTGCCATCAGCGAACTCGGACTCCGCTCTGGAAACACCATATATTTT.

In its sample, this clone ranks as medium-sized. This chain links TRBV4-2 with TRBJ2-6; D is possibly TRBD1 (5 bases). Trimming took off 0 bases at V and 0 bases at J, with 6 bases between the two ends. CDR1 and CDR2 from the germline V gene are LGHNA and YNFKEQ. The length of the CDR3 is 16 residues. DNA of the CDR3: TGTGCCAGCAGCCAAGATGGACACTCTGGGGCCAACGTCCTGACTTTC. This encodes CASSQDGHSGANVLTF.

As concerns this clone: Other nucleotide sequences from this sample produce the same CDR3. The chain uses TRBV18 and TRBJ1-1; D might be TRBD1 (6 bases). V shed 4 bases and J shed 1 base, with 7 bases lying between them. The CDR3 is 13 residues long. CDR1 KGHSH and CDR2 LQKENI come from the germline V gene. The CDR3, as DNA: TGTGCCAGCTCACAGGGGGAGAACACTGAAGCTTTCTTT. Its protein is CASSQGENTEAFF.

This clone showed up just a few times. Other DNA sequences within the sample encode an identical CDR3. The chain combines TRBV15 with TRBJ1-2; D is uncertain. Germline V gives CDR1 LNHNV, CDR2 YYDKDF (reference sequence). V was clipped by 0 bases and J by 0 bases, with 2 bases between them. The CDR3 consists of 13 residues. The CDR3 protein is CATSRDTNYGYTF. The CDR3 nucleotides read TGTGCCACCAGCAGAGATACTAACTATGGCTACACCTTC.

The V gene is TRBV5-1, the J gene TRBJ1-1; 9 bases align to TRBD1. Germline CDR1 SGHRS, CDR2 YFSETQ. V shed 0 bases and J 4 bases; nucleotides not matched to a gene: 13. There are 18 residues in the CDR3. CDR3 DNA sequence: TGCGCCAGCAGCTTGGCCCTCGTGGGACAGGGAAGTGGCACTGAAGCTTTCTTT. This codes for CASSLALVGQGSGTEAFF.

The chain carries TRBV5-1 and TRBJ2-3, with D perhaps matching TRBD1 (5 bases). Germline CDR1 is SGHRS and CDR2 is YFSETQ. CDR3 length: 14 residues. With 1 base removed from V and 3 bases from J, the gap between germline ends came to 9 bases. The CDR3 nucleotides are TGCGCCAGCAGCTTGTTTCCAGGGACAGATACGCAGTATTTT. Protein: CASSLFPGTDTQYF. The variable domain in full, with the rest retrieved from reference TRBV5-1 and TRBJ2-3, is KAGVTQTPRYLIKTRGQQVTLSCSPISGHRSVSWYQQTPGQGLQFLFEYFSETQRNKGNFPGRFSGRQFSNSRSEMNVSTLELGDSALYLCASSLFPGTDTQYFGPGTRLTVL.

The chain combines TRBV3-1 (or the pseudogene TRBV3-2) with TRBJ2-1; 8 positions agree with TRBD1. This CDR3 comprises 17 residues. The V and J ends lost 3 bases and 7 bases, in that order; junction bases with no gene match: 14. From germline, CDR1 is LGHDT and CDR2 YNNKEL (reference sequence). DNA of the CDR3: TGTGCCAGCAGCCACCACCCCGGGACAGGAGGAAAAAATGAGCAGTTCTTC. Translation gives CASSHHPGTGGKNEQFF.

The CDR3 loop reads CASSPLQATDTQYF. DNA of the CDR3: TGTGCCAGCTCACCATTGCAGGCCACAGATACGCAGTATTTT. This rearrangement joins TRBV18 to TRBJ2-3; D is uncertain. V lost 2 bases, J lost 2 bases, and 8 bases lay in between. The CDR3 has 14 amino acids. The germline CDR1 and CDR2 sequences are KGHSH and LQKENI.

In DNA form, the CDR3 reads TGTGCCAGCAGCCAAGGGACAGCTTTACCCTACGAGCAGTACTTC. Amino acid sequence: CASSQGTALPYEQYF. The rearrangement uses TRBV14 and TRBJ2-7; TRBD1 is a possible D gene (6 bases). CDR3 length: 15 amino acids. V was trimmed by 1 base and J by 2 bases, leaving 12 bases between them. Germline V lookup: CDR1 SGHDN, CDR2 FVKESK.

The chain joins TRBV27 to TRBJ2-3; D is unresolved. The ends were cut back, 1 base at V and 5 bases at J, with 13 bases in the middle. The CDR3 is 15 amino acids. CDR1 is MNHEY, CDR2 SMNVEV, per germline (reference sequence). The CDR3 spells CASSLLAGLGDTQYF. CDR3 coding DNA: TGTGCCAGCAGTTTATTGGCAGGCCTCGGAGATACGCAGTATTTT.

The chain combines TRBV7-2 with TRBJ1-3, with a tentative D call TRBD1 (5 bases). The CDR3 extends over 14 amino acids. Trimming stripped 5 bases from V and 2 bases from J, with 10 bases between. CDR1 is SGHTA, CDR2 FQGNSA, per germline. The CDR3 protein is CASSPRAAGNTIYF. CDR3 bases: TGTGCCAGCAGCCCCAGGGCGGCTGGAAACACCATATATTTT.

This chain links TRBV3-1 (or the pseudogene TRBV3-2) with TRBJ1-1; D may be TRBD1 (5 bases). The V end lost 1 base, the J end lost 1 base, and 7 bases lay between the germline ends. Germline V CDR1 and CDR2: LGHDT, YNNKEL (reference sequence). The CDR3 totals 14 residues. CDR3 nucleotides: TGTGCCAGCAGCCAAGCAGACAGGAACACTGAAGCTTTCTTT. Protein: CASSQADRNTEAFF.

This chain connects TRBV6-5 to TRBJ2-7; perhaps TRBD2 as D (5 bases). In germline, CDR1 is MNHEY, CDR2 SVGAGI. The ends were cut back, 5 bases at V and 3 bases at J, with 11 bases in the middle. This CDR3 has 13 amino acids. The CDR3 DNA reads TGTGCCAGCAGTCGGGGAGCCGGCTACGAGCAGTACTTC. It codes for CASSRGAGYEQYF.